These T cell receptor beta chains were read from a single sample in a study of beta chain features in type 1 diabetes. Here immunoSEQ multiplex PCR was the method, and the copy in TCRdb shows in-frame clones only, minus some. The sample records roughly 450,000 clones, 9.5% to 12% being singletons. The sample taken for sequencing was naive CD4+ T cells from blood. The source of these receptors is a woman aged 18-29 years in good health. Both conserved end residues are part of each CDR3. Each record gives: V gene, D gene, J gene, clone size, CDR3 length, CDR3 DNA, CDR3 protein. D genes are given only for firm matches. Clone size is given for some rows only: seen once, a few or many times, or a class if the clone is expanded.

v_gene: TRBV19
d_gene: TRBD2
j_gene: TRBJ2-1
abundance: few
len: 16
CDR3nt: TGTGCCAGTAGTATAGCAACTAGCGGATCCTACAATGAGCAGTTCTTC
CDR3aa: CASSIATSGSYNEQFF

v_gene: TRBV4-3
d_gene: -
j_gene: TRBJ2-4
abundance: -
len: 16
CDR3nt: TGCGCCAGCAGCCAAGGCTGGGAAGGGGCCAAAAACATTCAGTACTTC
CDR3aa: CASSQGWEGAKNIQYF

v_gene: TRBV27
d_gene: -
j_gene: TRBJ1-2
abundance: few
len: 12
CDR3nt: TGTGCCAGCAGTTCAGGGAACTATGGCTACACCTTC
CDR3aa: CASSSGNYGYTF

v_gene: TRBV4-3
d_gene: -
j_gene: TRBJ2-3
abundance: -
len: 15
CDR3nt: TGCGCCAGCAGCTCACTAGGGTCGGGCTGGGATACGCAGTATTTT
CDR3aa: CASSSLGSGWDTQYF

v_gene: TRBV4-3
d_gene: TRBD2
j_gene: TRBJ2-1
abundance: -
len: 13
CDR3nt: TGCGCCAGCAGCCACAGGACTAGTTATGAGCAGTTCTTC
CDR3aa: CASSHRTSYEQFF

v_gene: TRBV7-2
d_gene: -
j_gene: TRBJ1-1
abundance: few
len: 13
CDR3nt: TGTGCCAGCAGCCAGAGACGGCCCGAGGGGGCTTTCTTT
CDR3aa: CASSQRRPEGAFF

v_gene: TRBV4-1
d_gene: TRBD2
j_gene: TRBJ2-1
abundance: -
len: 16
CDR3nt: TGCGCCAGCAGCCAACCCCTAGCGGGCCCTGCCAATGAGCAGTTCTTC
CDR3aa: CASSQPLAGPANEQFF

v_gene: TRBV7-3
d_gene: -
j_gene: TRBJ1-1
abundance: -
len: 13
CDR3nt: TGTGCCAGCAGCTTAATAAGCAGCACTGAAGCTTTCTTT
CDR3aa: CASSLISSTEAFF

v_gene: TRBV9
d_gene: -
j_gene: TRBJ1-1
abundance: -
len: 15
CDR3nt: TGTGCCAGCAGCGACCGAGCTGACAGGAACACTGAAGCTTTCTTT
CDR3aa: CASSDRADRNTEAFF

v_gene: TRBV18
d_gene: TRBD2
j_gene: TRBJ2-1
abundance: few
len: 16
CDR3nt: TGTGCCAGCTCACCACCGGGAAGCGGGAGGGCTGGGGAGCAGTTCTTC
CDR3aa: CASSPPGSGRAGEQFF

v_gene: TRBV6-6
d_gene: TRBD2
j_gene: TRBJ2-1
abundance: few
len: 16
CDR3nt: TGTGCCAGCTGGTCACTAGCGGGGAGCTCCTACAATGAGCAGTTCTTC
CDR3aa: CASWSLAGSSYNEQFF

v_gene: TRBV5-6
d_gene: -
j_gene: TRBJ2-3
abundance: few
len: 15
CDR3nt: TGTGCCAGCAGCTGGGGACTTACTAGCACAGATACGCAGTATTTT
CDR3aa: CASSWGLTSTDTQYF

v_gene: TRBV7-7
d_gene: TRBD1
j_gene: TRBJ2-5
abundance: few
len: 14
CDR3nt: TGTGCCAGCAGTCCCGGGACAGGGCAAGAGACCCAGTACTTC
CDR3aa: CASSPGTGQETQYF

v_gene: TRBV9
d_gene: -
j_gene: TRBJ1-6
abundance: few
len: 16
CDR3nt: TGTGCCAGCAGCGTAGACGATACCTCCTATAATTCACCCCTCCACTTT
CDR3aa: CASSVDDTSYNSPLHF

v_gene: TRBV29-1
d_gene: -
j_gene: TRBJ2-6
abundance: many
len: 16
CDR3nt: TGCAGCGTTGGGGACGGTAGAAGCTCTGGGGCCAACGTCCTGACTTTC
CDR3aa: CSVGDGRSSGANVLTF

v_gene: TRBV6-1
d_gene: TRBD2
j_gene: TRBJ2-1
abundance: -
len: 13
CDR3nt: TGTGCCAGCAAGTGGGCGGGAGCGAATGAGCAGTTCTTC
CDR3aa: CASKWAGANEQFF

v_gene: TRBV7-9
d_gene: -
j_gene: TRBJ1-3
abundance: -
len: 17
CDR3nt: TGTGCCAGCAGCTTAGTACGCGGGGGGCTCTCTGGAAACACCATATATTTT
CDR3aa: CASSLVRGGLSGNTIYF

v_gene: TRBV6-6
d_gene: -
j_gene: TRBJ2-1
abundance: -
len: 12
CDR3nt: TGTGCCAGCAGTTATGGGGGATATGAGCAGTTCTTC
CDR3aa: CASSYGGYEQFF

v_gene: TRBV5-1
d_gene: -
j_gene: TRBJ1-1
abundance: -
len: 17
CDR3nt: TGCGCCAGCAGCTTGGCCAGGGGTCCTGCAGCGGACACTGAAGCTTTCTTT
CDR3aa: CASSLARGPAADTEAFF

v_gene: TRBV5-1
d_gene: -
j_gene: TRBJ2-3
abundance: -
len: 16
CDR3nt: TGCGCCAGCAGCTCTGACAGGTCCTGGCGGACAGATACGCAGTATTTT
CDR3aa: CASSSDRSWRTDTQYF

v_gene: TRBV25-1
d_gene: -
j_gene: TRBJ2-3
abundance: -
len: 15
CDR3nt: TGTGCCAGCAGTGATCCCGGGGGTATCCCAGATACGCAGTATTTT
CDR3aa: CASSDPGGIPDTQYF

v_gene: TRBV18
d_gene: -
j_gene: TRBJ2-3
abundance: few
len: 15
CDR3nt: TGTGCCAGCCGTGGACAGCAATCAAGCACAGATACGCAGTATTTT
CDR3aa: CASRGQQSSTDTQYF

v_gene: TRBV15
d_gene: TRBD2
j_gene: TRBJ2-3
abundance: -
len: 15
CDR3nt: TGTGCCACCAGCAGACTAGCGGAAAGCACAGATACGCAGTATTTT
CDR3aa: CATSRLAESTDTQYF

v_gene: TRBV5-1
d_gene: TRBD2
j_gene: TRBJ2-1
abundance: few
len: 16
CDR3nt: TGCGCCAGCAGCACGACTAGCGGGGGGTCATACAATGAGCAGTTCTTC
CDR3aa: CASSTTSGGSYNEQFF

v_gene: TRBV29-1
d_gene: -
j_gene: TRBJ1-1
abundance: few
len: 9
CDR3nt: TGCAGCGTTGGGTACGACGCTTTCTTT
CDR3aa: CSVGYDAFF

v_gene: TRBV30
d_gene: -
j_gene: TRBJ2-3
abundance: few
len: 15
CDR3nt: TGTGCCTGGATTCGGGGGCGCGGGGACACAGATACGCAGTATTTT
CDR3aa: CAWIRGRGDTDTQYF

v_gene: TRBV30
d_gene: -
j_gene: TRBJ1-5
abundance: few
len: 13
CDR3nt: TGTGCCTGGAGAAGACACGAGAATCAGCCCCAGCATTTT
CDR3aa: CAWRRHENQPQHF

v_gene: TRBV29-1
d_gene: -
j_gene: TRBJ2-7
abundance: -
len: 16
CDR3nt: TGCAGCGTTGAGATTATAGGGAACCCAAGCTCCTACGAGCAGTACTTC
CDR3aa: CSVEIIGNPSSYEQYF

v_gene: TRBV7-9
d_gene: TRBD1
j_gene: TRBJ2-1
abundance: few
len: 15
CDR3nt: TGTGCCAGCAGCCCCCCGGGACAGGGATACAATGAGCAGTTCTTC
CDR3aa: CASSPPGQGYNEQFF

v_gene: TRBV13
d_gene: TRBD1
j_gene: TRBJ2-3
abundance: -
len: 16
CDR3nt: TGTGCCAGCAGCCTACGGGGACAGGGGAGCACAGATACGCAGTATTTT
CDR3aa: CASSLRGQGSTDTQYF

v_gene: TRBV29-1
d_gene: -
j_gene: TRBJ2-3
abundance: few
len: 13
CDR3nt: TGCAGCCCTACTAGTGCTAGCACAGATACGCAGTATTTT
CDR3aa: CSPTSASTDTQYF

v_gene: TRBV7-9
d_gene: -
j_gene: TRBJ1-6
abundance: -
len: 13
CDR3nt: TGTGCCAGCAGCCGGGCCCTTGGTTCACCCCTCCACTTT
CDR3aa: CASSRALGSPLHF

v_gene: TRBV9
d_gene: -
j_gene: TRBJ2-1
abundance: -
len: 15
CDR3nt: TGTGCCAGCAGCCACTGGTATACGGGGTACAATGAGCAGTTCTTC
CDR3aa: CASSHWYTGYNEQFF

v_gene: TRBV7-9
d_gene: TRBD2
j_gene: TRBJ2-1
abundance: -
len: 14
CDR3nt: TGTGCCAGCAGCTCGACTAGCTCATCCCATGAGCAGTTCTTC
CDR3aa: CASSSTSSSHEQFF

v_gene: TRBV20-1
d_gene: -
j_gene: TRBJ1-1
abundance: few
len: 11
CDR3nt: TGCAGTCTTCCAAGAGGACAGCCGGCTTTCTTT
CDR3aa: CSLPRGQPAFF

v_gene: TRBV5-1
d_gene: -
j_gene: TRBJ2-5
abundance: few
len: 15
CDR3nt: TGCGCCAGCAGCCCGACGGACTGGCCCCAAGAGACCCAGTACTTC
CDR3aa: CASSPTDWPQETQYF

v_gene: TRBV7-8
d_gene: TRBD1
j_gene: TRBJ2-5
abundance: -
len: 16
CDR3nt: TGTGCCAGCAGCGATCTTCCGGGACAGGGGTTGGGGACCCAGTACTTC
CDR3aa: CASSDLPGQGLGTQYF

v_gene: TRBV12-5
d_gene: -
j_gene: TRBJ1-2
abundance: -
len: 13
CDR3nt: TGTGCTAGTGACTTGGACGGAATTCTCGGCTACACCTTC
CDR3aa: CASDLDGILGYTF

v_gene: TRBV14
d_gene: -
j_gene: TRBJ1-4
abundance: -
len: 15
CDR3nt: TGTGCCAGCAGCCAAGTGAGAGGGACTAATGAAAAACTGTTTTTT
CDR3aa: CASSQVRGTNEKLFF

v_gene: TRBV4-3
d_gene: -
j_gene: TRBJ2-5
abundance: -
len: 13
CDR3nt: TGCGCCAGCAGCCAGGGGGCAGGGGAGACCCAGTACTTC
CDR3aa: CASSQGAGETQYF

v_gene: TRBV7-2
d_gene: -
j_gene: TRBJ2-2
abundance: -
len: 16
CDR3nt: TGTGCCAGCAGCCCCGTAGGGGGGTTGGACACCGGGGAGCTGTTTTTT
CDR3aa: CASSPVGGLDTGELFF

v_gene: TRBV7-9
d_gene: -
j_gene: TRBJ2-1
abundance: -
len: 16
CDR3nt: TGTGCCAGCAGCCTGCTAGGTTCTCGGGCCTACAATGAGCAGTTCTTC
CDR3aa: CASSLLGSRAYNEQFF

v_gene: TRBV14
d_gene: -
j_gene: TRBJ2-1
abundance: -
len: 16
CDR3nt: TGTGCCAGCAGCCTACCGACCTTGGCCAGCTACAATGAGCAGTTCTTC
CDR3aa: CASSLPTLASYNEQFF

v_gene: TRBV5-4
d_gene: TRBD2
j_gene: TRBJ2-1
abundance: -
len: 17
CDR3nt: TGTGCCAGCAGGGCCGGGACTAGCGGGAGGTTTGGGAATGAGCAGTTCTTC
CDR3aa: CASRAGTSGRFGNEQFF

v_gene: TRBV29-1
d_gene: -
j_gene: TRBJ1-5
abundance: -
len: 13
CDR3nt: TGCAGCGTTGCCGTTGACCCCATGAGGCCCCAGCATTTT
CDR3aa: CSVAVDPMRPQHF

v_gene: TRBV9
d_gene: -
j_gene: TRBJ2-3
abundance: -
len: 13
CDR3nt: TGTGCCAGCAGCGTACGGATCGCAGATACGCAGTATTTT
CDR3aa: CASSVRIADTQYF

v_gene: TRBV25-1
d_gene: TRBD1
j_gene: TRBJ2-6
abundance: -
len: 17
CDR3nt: TGTGCCAGCAGTACGGGACAGGGATTATCTGGGGCCAACGTCCTGACTTTC
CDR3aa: CASSTGQGLSGANVLTF

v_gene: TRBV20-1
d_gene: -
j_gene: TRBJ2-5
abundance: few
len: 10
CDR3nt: TGCAGTGCTGGTCAAGAGACCCAGTACTTC
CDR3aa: CSAGQETQYF

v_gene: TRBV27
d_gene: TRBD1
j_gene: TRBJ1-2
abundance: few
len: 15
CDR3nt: TGTGCCAGCAGTCGTACAGGGGGCACTAACTATGGCTACACCTTC
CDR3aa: CASSRTGGTNYGYTF

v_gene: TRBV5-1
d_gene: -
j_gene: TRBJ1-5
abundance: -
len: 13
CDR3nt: TGCGCCAGCAGCTTGGCGGGGAATCAGCCCCAGCATTTT
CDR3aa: CASSLAGNQPQHF

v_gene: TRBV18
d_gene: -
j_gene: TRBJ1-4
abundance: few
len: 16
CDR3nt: TGTGCCAGCTCACCGCTACAGGGTTCAACTAATGAAAAACTGTTTTTT
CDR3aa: CASSPLQGSTNEKLFF

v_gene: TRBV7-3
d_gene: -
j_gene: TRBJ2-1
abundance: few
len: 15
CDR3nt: TGTGCCAGCAGCCCCCCGGGATTGTCCTACAATGAGCAGTTCTTC
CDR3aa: CASSPPGLSYNEQFF

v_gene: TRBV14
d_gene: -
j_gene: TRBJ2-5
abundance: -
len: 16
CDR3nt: TGTGCCAGCAGCCAAGAATGGGGCTTGAGCCAAGAGACCCAGTACTTC
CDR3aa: CASSQEWGLSQETQYF

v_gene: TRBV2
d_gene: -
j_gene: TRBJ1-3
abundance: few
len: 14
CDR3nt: TGTGCCAGCAGTACAGGGAATTCTGGAAACACCATATATTTT
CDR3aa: CASSTGNSGNTIYF

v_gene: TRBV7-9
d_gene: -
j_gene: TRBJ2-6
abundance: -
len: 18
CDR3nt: TGTGCCAGCAGCTTACTTCGTATTGGGTTGTCTGGGGCCAACGTCCTGACTTTC
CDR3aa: CASSLLRIGLSGANVLTF